This is a list of T cell receptor beta chains from one sample in a study of control samples from healthy donors and cancer patients. Assay used: immunoSEQ multiplex PCR; TCRdb lists only in-frame clones, some missing. The sample consists of about 68,000 clones, under 85% of them appearing once. The sample comprised blood. All receptors derive from a man between 60 and 70 years old in good health. CDR3s leave out the opening cysteine and the closing phenylalanine or tryptophan. D genes are given only for firm matches.

d_call: NA; v_call: TRBV7-9; cdr3_aa: ASSPSSTDTQY
d_call: NA; v_call: TRBV11-3; cdr3_aa: ASSLSRGAYNEQF
d_call: TRBD1; v_call: TRBV27; cdr3_aa: ASSLSPTGGPYNEQF
d_call: NA; v_call: TRBV6-2/TRBV6-3; cdr3_aa: ASSYRGSQEY
d_call: NA; v_call: TRBV19; cdr3_aa: ASSIDRQGPAQF
d_call: NA; v_call: TRBV11-2; cdr3_aa: ASSSSGTPAGYT
d_call: TRBD2; v_call: TRBV24-1; cdr3_aa: ATSDLTAGKETQY
d_call: TRBD1; v_call: TRBV9; cdr3_aa: ASSSRTGSDTQY
d_call: NA; v_call: TRBV2; cdr3_aa: ASSEALRVNQPQH
d_call: TRBD2; v_call: TRBV5-1; cdr3_aa: ASSRGSMGLATTDTQY
d_call: NA; v_call: TRBV6-2/TRBV6-3; cdr3_aa: ASSSRTGGNTIY
d_call: TRBD1; v_call: TRBV7-9; cdr3_aa: ASSQVTGGYGYT
d_call: TRBD2; v_call: TRBV7-2; cdr3_aa: ASSSTSGPYEQY
d_call: NA; v_call: TRBV5-1; cdr3_aa: ASSLGQPGGTEAF
d_call: TRBD1; v_call: TRBV14; cdr3_aa: ASSQESADRGRFCYEQY
d_call: TRBD1; v_call: TRBV18; cdr3_aa: ASSSKTGGRNEQY
d_call: NA; v_call: TRBV30; cdr3_aa: AWSYKETQY
d_call: TRBD2; v_call: TRBV4-1; cdr3_aa: ASSQGLAGHTDTQY
d_call: TRBD2; v_call: TRBV5-1; cdr3_aa: ASSFPTSGRARDNEQF
d_call: NA; v_call: TRBV29-1; cdr3_aa: SVLQGQLGNTIY
d_call: NA; v_call: TRBV7-9; cdr3_aa: ASSLVYGTNLGETQY
d_call: NA; v_call: TRBV28; cdr3_aa: ASSRALGVNMNTEAF
d_call: TRBD2; v_call: TRBV4-3; cdr3_aa: ASSQDIASGYTDTQY
d_call: TRBD2; v_call: TRBV10-3; cdr3_aa: AISEAGVYEQY
d_call: NA; v_call: TRBV29-1; cdr3_aa: SVERGWNEQF
d_call: NA; v_call: TRBV18; cdr3_aa: ASSPLRGGTDTQY
d_call: NA; v_call: TRBV19; cdr3_aa: ASSIQGSTEAF
d_call: NA; v_call: TRBV3-1/TRBV3-2; cdr3_aa: ASSQPGTPGDEQY
d_call: NA; v_call: TRBV3-1/TRBV3-2; cdr3_aa: ASSQGMGGRGYT
d_call: NA; v_call: TRBV3-1/TRBV3-2; cdr3_aa: ASSQLRTEAF
d_call: NA; v_call: TRBV7-9; cdr3_aa: ASSLGSGSRGNSPLH
d_call: NA; v_call: TRBV27; cdr3_aa: ASSLIPSTMGPSPYNEQF
d_call: NA; v_call: TRBV4-2; cdr3_aa: ASSQGWDSYNEQF